The present entry profiles one T cell receptor (beta chain) with its context. Its cognate antigen is unknown. V was clipped by 0 bases and J by 5 bases; unmatched bases: 9. The CDR3 consists of 17 residues. Germline-derived CDR1 and CDR2 are SGHRS and YFSETQ. Each CDR3 protein gets one entry after TCRdb re-called the reads with MiXCR. The data show 100,000 to 150,000 distinct CDR3 sequences, 20% to 30% seen once. This entry is derived from a study of T cell repertoires in cytomegalovirus infection. Sequenced sample: PBMCs, sequenced either directly or after in vitro stimulation (not recorded which). This rearrangement joins TRBV5-1 to TRBJ2-5; TRBD2 matches at 11 bases. This receptor was obtained from a human donor in good health (CMV status not recorded). Some clones in this sample may be carry-over from other donors' samples. CDR3 protein: CASSLAVAGGPSETQYF. In DNA, the CDR3 is TGCGCCAGCAGCTTGGCTGTAGCGGGAGGGCCCTCGGAGACCCAGTACTTC.